Included here is one T cell receptor beta chain sequence, with context. J gave up 6 bases and V 4 bases, and 12 bases lay outside the gene matches. In germline, CDR1 is SGHKS, CDR2 YYEKEE (reference sequence). There are 15 residues in the CDR3. The entry originates in a study of blood T cell repertoires in COVID-19. Study background: Some COVID-19 samples were acute and others convalescent; all came from the United States, Italy and Spain.

TCRdb's copy holds only in-frame clones and misses some; the assay was immunoSEQ multiplex PCR. Counted here are 250,000 to 400,000 clones, around 88% occurring once; the ten biggest clones make up 1.5% to 2%. This sequence was found in a woman aged 30 to 39 with COVID-19, enrolled during active disease. The chain has TRBV5-5 and TRBJ1-2; TRBD1 agrees at 7 bases. Sequenced material: peripheral blood. In DNA form, the CDR3 reads TGTGCCAGCAGCCTCAGACAGGGAGCCCCGGATGGCTACACCTTC. It specifies CASSLRQGAPDGYTF.